The 23 T cell receptor beta chains below come from one sample, sequenced in a study of Ad26.COV2.S vaccination and SARS-CoV-2 variants. The data were produced by immunoSEQ multiplex PCR, yet TCRdb's version contains in-frame clones alone and is incomplete. The profile shows some 340,000 clones, about 82% of them singletons. Described treatment: around 19 received Ad26.COV2.S at low or high dose, single or two shots; five or six received placebo; per-sample allocation not given. The study sampled participants on day 63 after the first vaccine or placebo injection. Sequencing used peripheral blood, obtained in a trial of Ad26.COV2.S vaccine versus placebo. The source is a person aged 18-60 years who received the Ad26.COV2.S COVID-19 vaccine or a placebo.

The J gene is TRBJ1-5, the V gene TRBV14; 9 nucleotides line up with TRBD1. Germline-derived CDR1 and CDR2 are SGHDN and FVKESK. Trimming cost V 0 bases and J 3 bases; bases outside gene matches: 9. The CDR3 runs 18 residues. The CDR3 loop reads CASSQDTQGAENNQPQHF. As DNA, the CDR3 is TGTGCCAGCAGCCAAGATACACAGGGGGCGGAAAACAATCAGCCCCAGCATTTT.

This clone was detected once. The chain employs TRBV19 and TRBJ2-1; D gene uncertain. This CDR3 contains 12 residues. V was cut by 6 bases and J by 6 bases, with 9 bases left in between. The germline CDR1 and CDR2 sequences are LNHDA and SQIVND (reference sequence). CDR3 in DNA: TGTGCCAGTAGGAGGACCGCCAATGAGCAGTTCTTC. It yields the protein CASRRTANEQFF.

J is TRBJ2-2 and V is TRBV7-6; no firm D call. Deletions cut 1 base from V and 0 bases from J, with 9 bases between. CDR3 length: 16 residues. Per germline, CDR1 SGHVS and CDR2 FNYEAQ. CDR3 nucleotides: TGTGCCAGCAGCTTAGTACCAGAAGCGAACACCGGGGAGCTGTTTTTT. It codes for CASSLVPEANTGELFF.

The chain employs TRBV5-1 and TRBJ1-2; D gene ambiguous. The CDR3 extends over 13 amino acids. Germline V lookup: CDR1 SGHRS, CDR2 YFSETQ. V lost 6 bases to trimming and J lost 0 bases, with 9 bases between them. The CDR3 DNA reads TGCGCCAGCAAAACAGATACTAACTATGGCTACACCTTC. It translates to CASKTDTNYGYTF.

The chain joins TRBV5-1 to TRBJ1-6; D may be TRBD1 (5 bases). This CDR3 has 13 residues. Germline V lookup: CDR1 SGHRS, CDR2 YFSETQ. With 3 bases removed from V and 11 bases from J, the gap between germline ends came to 12 bases. The CDR3 loop is CASSSEGTTPLHF. CDR3 bases: TGCGCCAGCAGCTCGGAGGGGACGACACCCCTCCACTTT.

The CDR3 loop is CASSKAYSGGGDTQYF. In DNA, the CDR3 is TGTGCCAGCAGCAAGGCCTATAGCGGGGGTGGGGATACGCAGTATTTT. This chain joins TRBV7-9 and TRBJ2-3, with 9 bases identical to TRBD2. After removal of 5 bases from V and 6 bases from J, the junction contained 12 bases not matched to a gene. Germline V CDR1 and CDR2: SEHNR, FQNEAQ (reference sequence). The CDR3 sequence is 16 residues long.

This clone was recorded only once. The V gene is TRBV11-3, the J gene TRBJ2-1; unclear D gene. Trimming pared 4 bases from V and 2 bases from J, leaving 12 bases between. CDR3 length: 15 residues. Germline V gene lookup returns CDR1 SGHNT and CDR2 YENEEA. The CDR3 loop is CASSSSNFAYNEQFF. In DNA, the CDR3 is TGTGCCAGCAGCTCCTCTAACTTTGCCTACAATGAGCAGTTCTTC.

There are a few counts of this clone. The chain employs TRBV6-5 and TRBJ1-2, with D possibly being TRBD1 (5 bases). Germline V gene sequence: CDR1 MNHEY, CDR2 SVGAGI. Trimming left V 7 bases short and J 4 bases short, with 13 bases between. The CDR3 is made up of 13 amino acids. CDR3 coding DNA: TGTGCCAGCAACGTTCAGGGCCTCTATGGCTACACCTTC. As protein: CASNVQGLYGYTF.

The chain is built from TRBV3-1 (or the pseudogene TRBV3-2) and TRBJ1-5, with D unclear. This CDR3 is 13 amino acids long. V lost 0 bases, J lost 7 bases, and 7 bases lay in between. Per the germline V gene, CDR1 is LGHDT and CDR2 is YNNKEL (reference sequence). CDR3: CASSQERGQPQHF. The DNA for the CDR3 is TGTGCCAGCAGCCAAGAACGAGGGCAGCCCCAGCATTTT.

The V call is TRBV2, the J call TRBJ1-6; a possible D gene is TRBD1 (6 bases). The CDR3 has 15 residues. The V gene lost 7 bases and the J gene lost 7 bases, with 17 bases spanning the gap. Germline V lookup: CDR1 SNHLY, CDR2 FYNNEI. As DNA, the CDR3 is TGTGCCAGCAAGGAACTAGGTCAGGGGAATTCACCCCTCCACTTT. It codes for CASKELGQGNSPLHF.

The chain recombines TRBV28 with TRBJ2-7, with 14 bases fitting TRBD2. CDR3 length equals 16 residues. J gave up 4 bases and V 8 bases, and 10 bases lay outside the gene matches. CDR1 and CDR2 from the germline V gene are MDHEN and SYDVKM. The CDR3 protein is CASGSTSGGAVYEQYF. CDR3 nucleotide sequence: TGTGCCAGCGGGTCGACTAGCGGGGGGGCGGTATACGAGCAGTACTTC.

The chain joins TRBV5-8 to TRBJ1-1; weak D call: TRBD1 (5 bases). With 1 base removed from V and 7 bases from J, the gap between germline ends came to 11 bases. This CDR3 has 13 amino acids. The germline V gene encodes CDR1 SGHTS and CDR2 YDEGEE. The chain's CDR3 is CASSLRGGIEAFF. The DNA for the CDR3 is TGTGCCAGCAGCTTGCGGGGGGGGATTGAAGCTTTCTTT. Full variable domain (outside the CDR3, taken from reference TRBV5-8 and TRBJ1-1): EAGVTQSPTHLIKTRGQQATLRCSPISGHTSVYWYQQALGLGLQFLLWYDEGEERNRGNFPPRFSGRQFPNYSSELNVNALELEDSALYLCASSLRGGIEAFFGQGTRLTVV.

The V gene is TRBV12-1, the J gene TRBJ1-6. TRBV12-1 is annotated as a pseudogene. The CDR3 length is 13 residues. The chain's CDR3 is CASSHLVRSPLHF. The CDR3 DNA reads TGTGCCAGCAGCCACCTTGTGAGGTCACCCCTCCACTTT.

The chain has TRBV9 and TRBJ1-2, with D unclear. Trimming pared 0 bases from V and 0 bases from J, leaving 12 bases between. Germline CDR1 SGDLS, CDR2 YYNGEE. The CDR3 is made up of 16 amino acids. CDR3 nucleotides: TGTGCCAGCAGCGTAGGGGTACAGTTAGCTAACTATGGCTACACCTTC. Its translation: CASSVGVQLANYGYTF.

The chain employs TRBV5-4 and TRBJ2-2; 7 positions match TRBD1. Germline V gives CDR1 SGHNT, CDR2 YYREEE (reference sequence). CDR3 length: 16 residues. V lost 3 bases to trimming and J lost 6 bases; unmatched junction nucleotides: 11. The CDR3 loop is CASSSYRGPLAGELFF. In DNA form, the CDR3 reads TGTGCCAGCAGCTCCTACAGGGGCCCGCTCGCCGGGGAGCTGTTTTTT.

The V call is TRBV28, the J call TRBJ1-2; no clear D. Per the germline V gene, CDR1 is MDHEN and CDR2 is SYDVKM. This CDR3 region has 14 residues. Between the trimmed V and J ends, which lost 5 bases and 6 bases, there was a span of 16 bases. CDR3 residues: CASSPRRRINGYTF. CDR3 DNA sequence: TGTGCCAGCAGTCCTAGGAGAAGGATCAATGGCTACACCTTC.

The chain uses TRBV18 and TRBJ2-3, with a tentative D call TRBD2 (6 bases). V shed 6 bases and J shed 1 base, with 14 bases lying between them. Germline CDR1 and CDR2: KGHSH and LQKENI. The length of the CDR3 is 15 residues. CDR3 protein: CASSGGLLGTDTQYF. The CDR3 DNA follows: TGTGCCAGCTCGGGCGGACTATTGGGCACAGATACGCAGTATTTT.

For this clone: Sequence at one end of the junction differs from germline and may be a read error. This chain connects TRBV11-2 to TRBJ2-2, with 9 positions matching TRBD1. The CDR3 spans 15 residues. CDR1 is SGHAT, CDR2 FQNNGV, per germline. In DNA form, the CDR3 reads TGTGCCAGCAGATTAGTACAGGGGGCTCCCGGGGAGCTGTTTTTT. It specifies CASRLVQGAPGELFF.

The rearrangement links TRBV3-1 (or the pseudogene TRBV3-2) to TRBJ1-4; D is undetermined. The CDR3 runs to 13 residues. Germline V gives CDR1 LGHDT, CDR2 YNNKEL (reference sequence). The ends were cut back, 2 bases at V and 8 bases at J, with 9 bases in the middle. As DNA, the CDR3 is TGTGCCAGCAGCCAATCGGGAAGAGAAAAACTGTTTTTT. It translates to CASSQSGREKLFF.

V gene TRBV5-8 combines with J gene TRBJ1-6; possible D gene TRBD1, 6 bases. V dropped 9 bases and J dropped 3 bases, with 22 bases sitting between them. This CDR3 has 17 amino acids. Germline CDR1 and CDR2: SGHTS and YDEGEE. CDR3 sequence: CATPNNGQTIYNSPLHF. The CDR3 DNA reads TGTGCCACCCCAAATAACGGACAGACGATCTATAATTCACCCCTCCACTTT.

The V call is TRBV27, the J call TRBJ2-3; D assignment may be TRBD1 or TRBD2 (5 bases each). V shed 6 bases and J shed 5 bases, with 18 bases lying between them. Germline loops: CDR1 MNHEY, CDR2 SMNVEV (reference sequence). The CDR3 extends over 15 amino acids. CDR3 DNA sequence: TGTGCCAGCAGGGCCGGGACGGGGATTCGAGATACGCAGTATTTT. Encoded protein: CASRAGTGIRDTQYF.

The gene calls are TRBV15 and TRBJ1-6; D is unresolved. With 0 bases removed from V and 7 bases from J, the gap between germline ends came to 4 bases. Germline loops: CDR1 LNHNV, CDR2 YYDKDF (reference sequence). This CDR3 has 13 residues. The CDR3 sequence: CATSRDSNSPLHF. In DNA, the CDR3 is TGTGCCACCAGCAGAGACTCCAATTCACCCCTCCACTTT.

The V call is TRBV6-5, the J call TRBJ2-3; D uncertain. The CDR3 is 14 amino acids. Germline V gene lookup returns CDR1 MNHEY and CDR2 SVGAGI. V lost 5 bases and J lost 2, with 11 bases in between. The CDR3 DNA reads TGTGCCAGCAGTAACCCACCACTCACAGATACGCAGTATTTT. Its protein is CASSNPPLTDTQYF.